The 18 T cell receptor beta chains below all came from one sample that was sequenced in a study of blood T cell repertoires in COVID-19. Data came from immunoSEQ multiplex PCR; TCRdb stores just in-frame clones and leaves some out. Of about 200,000 clones listed, 88% were seen once; the top ten hold approximately 6%. Sequencing was carried out using peripheral blood. The receptor source for this set is a man aged 40-49 years with active or convalescent COVID-19.

The V and J genes are TRBV4-1 and TRBJ1-4, with D unclear. V lost 0 bases and J 14 bases, leaving 13 bases between the germline ends. The germline CDR1 and CDR2 sequences are MGHRA and YSYEKL. The CDR3 length is 13 residues. The CDR3 is CASSQELRGVLFF. The DNA for the CDR3 is TGCGCCAGCAGCCAAGAACTTCGCGGTGTTCTGTTTTTT.

The chain recombines TRBV3-1 (or the pseudogene TRBV3-2) with TRBJ2-7; TRBD2 might be the D (5 bases). The CDR3 is made up of 13 amino acids. Germline V CDR1 and CDR2: LGHDT, YNNKEL (reference sequence). Trimming took off 2 bases at V and 5 bases at J, with 10 bases between the two ends. The CDR3 is CASSQRGSHEQYF. CDR3 in DNA: TGTGCCAGCAGCCAAAGAGGGTCCCACGAGCAGTACTTC.

The CDR3 is CASSSETGVWSEAFF. CDR3 DNA sequence: TGTGCCAGCAGCTCTGAGACAGGGGTTTGGTCTGAAGCTTTCTTT. The chain joins TRBV7-2 to TRBJ1-1, with 8 positions matching TRBD1. This CDR3 is 15 amino acids long. CDR1 and CDR2 (germline): SGHTA, FQGNSA. Losses at the gene ends were 4 bases for V and 6 bases for J; bases not matched to a gene: 10.

This sequence joins TRBV7-8 and TRBJ1-4, with no clear D. Germline V gene data show CDR1 as SGHVS and CDR2 as FQNEAQ. The V gene lost 0 bases and the J gene lost 7 bases, with 12 bases spanning the gap. This CDR3 spans 15 amino acids. The CDR3 nucleotides are TGTGCCAGCAGCTTAGCGCACGGTTCAAGTGAAAAACTGTTTTTT. This sequence encodes CASSLAHGSSEKLFF.

The chain carries TRBV6-6 and TRBJ2-7; no clear D. V lost 0 bases to trimming and J lost 3 bases, with 6 bases between them. The germline gives CDR1 MNHNY, CDR2 SVGAGI (reference sequence). The length of the CDR3 is 13 residues. The CDR3 DNA sequence: TGTGCCAGCAGTTACTCGTCATTCTACGAGCAGTACTTC. Its protein product is CASSYSSFYEQYF.

The genes are TRBV11-2 and TRBJ2-5, with D tentatively TRBD2 (5 bases). Germline V gene lookup returns CDR1 SGHAT and CDR2 FQNNGV. The CDR3 loop spans 15 amino acids. The V gene lost 5 bases and the J gene lost 3 bases, with 16 bases spanning the gap. The CDR3, as DNA: TGTGCCAGCAGCCCAGTGTCCGAGGGTGAAGAGACCCAGTACTTC. It is translated as CASSPVSEGEETQYF.

The chain links TRBV4-1 to TRBJ1-2; 7 bases line up with TRBD1. Unmatched junction bases numbered 3, after V lost 1 base and J lost 4 bases. In germline, CDR1 is MGHRA, CDR2 YSYEKL. This CDR3 is 14 amino acids long. CDR3 bases: TGCGCCAGCAGCCAAGCCGGGACAGCCTATGGCTACACCTTC. It translates to CASSQAGTAYGYTF.

This chain connects TRBV5-1 to TRBJ1-1, with a possible D match to TRBD1 (6 bases). Trimming removed 0 bases at V and 1 base at J, with 10 bases between. CDR1 SGHRS and CDR2 YFSETQ come from the germline V gene. The CDR3 covers 15 residues. CDR3 amino acids: CASSLEGRGNTEAFF. CDR3 DNA: TGCGCCAGCAGCTTGGAAGGCAGGGGGAACACTGAAGCTTTCTTT.

The rearrangement links TRBV7-9 to TRBJ1-2, with 9 bases aligning to TRBD1. From germline, CDR1 is SEHNR and CDR2 FQNEAQ (reference sequence). The CDR3 consists of 17 residues. J was trimmed by 1 base and V by 2 bases; bases with no gene match: 8. CDR3 amino acids: CASSLPGTGRFNYGYTF. DNA for the CDR3: TGTGCCAGCAGCTTACCCGGGACAGGGCGTTTTAACTATGGCTACACCTTC. Looking up the rest from reference TRBV7-9 and TRBJ1-2 gives the full variable domain: DTGVSQNPRHKITKRGQNVTFRCDPISEHNRLYWYRQTLGQGPEFLTYFQNEAQLEKSRLLSDRFSAERPKGSFSTLEIQRTEQGDSAMYLCASSLPGTGRFNYGYTFGSGTRLTVV.

V gene TRBV5-6 combines with J gene TRBJ1-2; no reliable D call. V lost 2 bases to trimming and J lost 8 bases, with 13 bases between them. Germline V gene sequence: CDR1 SGHDT, CDR2 YYEEEE. This CDR3 has 13 amino acids. In nucleotides, the CDR3 is TGTGCCAGCAGCTTCGGGCCCGGGGAAGGCTACACCTTC. Protein: CASSFGPGEGYTF.

V usage is TRBV10-3 and J usage is TRBJ1-3; 8 bases agree with TRBD1. The CDR3 extends over 14 amino acids. Losses at the gene ends were 5 bases for V and 8 bases for J; bases not matched to a gene: 8. Germline loops: CDR1 ENHRY, CDR2 SYGVKD. The CDR3 nucleotides are TGTGCCATCAGTAAGATGGACAGGGACTACACCATATATTTT. The encoded protein is CAISKMDRDYTIYF.

This CDR3 is CASSDGGENSPLHF. In nucleotides, the CDR3 is TGTGCCAGCAGTGATGGAGGGGAGAATTCACCCCTCCACTTT. The rearrangement uses TRBV6-1 and TRBJ1-6; maybe TRBD1 (5 bases). From germline, CDR1 is MNHNS and CDR2 SASEGT. The CDR3 is 14 residues long. Trimming took 3 bases from V and 7 from J, leaving 10 bases between them.

The V gene is TRBV27, the J gene TRBJ2-2, with 7 bases that match TRBD1. CDR3 length: 17 residues. V shed 8 bases, J shed 3 bases, and the junction held 15 bases outside the gene matches. CDR1 MNHEY and CDR2 SMNVEV come from the germline V gene (reference sequence). This chain's CDR3 is CASASGVGTAYTGELFF. The CDR3, as DNA: TGTGCCAGCGCATCGGGCGTGGGGACAGCTTACACCGGGGAGCTGTTTTTT.

This sequence joins TRBV6-5 and TRBJ1-5, with a weak D call TRBD1 (6 bases). The length of the CDR3 is 13 residues. Trimming left V 5 bases short and J 9 bases short, with 14 bases between. Germline V gives CDR1 MNHEY, CDR2 SVGAGI. The DNA of the CDR3 is TGTGCCAGCAGTCCGGACAGAAAGGGGCCCCAGCATTTT. Amino acids: CASSPDRKGPQHF.

This chain links TRBV12-5 with TRBJ1-2; a possible D gene is TRBD1 (5 bases). CDR1 LGHNT and CDR2 FRNRAP come from the germline V gene. The CDR3 consists of 15 residues. V was shortened by 0 bases and J by 8 bases, with 16 bases between the two germline ends. For the CDR3, the DNA is TGTGCTAGTGGTTTGGTTATGGGGGGTGGATACGGCTACACCTTC. Translation: CASGLVMGGGYGYTF.

The chain employs TRBV6-5 and TRBJ1-1; TRBD1 matches 7 bases. This CDR3 is built from 15 residues. V was clipped by 5 bases and J by 3 bases; unmatched bases: 9. CDR1 and CDR2 (germline): MNHEY, SVGAGI. Written as DNA, the CDR3 is TGTGCCAGCAGTCCCGCGACAGGGATGTACACTGAAGCTTTCTTT. It specifies CASSPATGMYTEAFF.

V usage is TRBV19 and J usage is TRBJ1-2; D is undetermined. The CDR3 covers 14 residues. The germline CDR1 and CDR2 sequences are LNHDA and SQIVND (reference sequence). Trimming stripped 4 bases from V and 3 bases from J, with 12 bases between. The CDR3 protein is CASSSRGSDYGYTF. In nucleotides, the CDR3 is TGTGCCAGTAGTAGCCGGGGTAGTGACTATGGCTACACCTTC.

The V call is TRBV6-5, the J call TRBJ1-3; 7 bases align to TRBD1. The CDR3 totals 15 residues. J gave up 0 bases and V 5 bases, and 4 bases lay outside the gene matches. CDR1 is MNHEY, CDR2 SVGAGI, per germline. CDR3 DNA sequence: TGTGCCAGCAGTCCGGACAGGTACTCTGGAAACACCATATATTTT. Protein: CASSPDRYSGNTIYF.